This TCR beta chain was captured by sequencing in a study of blood T cells in healthy people across ages. CDR1 and CDR2 from the germline V gene are SNHLY and FYNNEI. There are 13 residues in the CDR3. Trimming took off 6 bases at V and 11 bases at J, with 16 bases between the two ends. With a J-beta primer mix and a sample-barcoded 5' primer, a second PCR ran about 6 to 11 cycles. TCRdb used MiXCR to reprocess the 5' RACE reads, holding one entry per CDR3 protein. This table holds 750,000 or so distinct CDR3 sequences, around 25% found once. Separately, the same data were catalogued under a study of T cells of mothers and their children. From that study: Extraction yielded RNA that went, in full, into cDNA synthesis at roughly 1.5 ug per 15 ul.

The chain recombines TRBV2 with TRBJ2-2; a possible D gene is TRBD2 (6 bases). The sequence was obtained from a boy between 5 and 17 years old in good health. The sample comprised blood. CDR3 region: CASRPTGGRELFF. As DNA, the CDR3 is TGTGCCAGCAGGCCGACCGGGGGAAGAGAGCTGTTTTTT.